Below are 8 T cell receptor beta chains sequenced from a single sample in a study of blood T cell repertoires in COVID-19. Generated by immunoSEQ multiplex PCR, the TCRdb table keeps only in-frame clones and is missing some. Altogether 250,000 or so clones are present, over 75% being singletons, with the ten largest covering about 3.1%. The sample was PBMCs or T cells enriched from blood (not recorded which). These receptors came from a woman aged 40 to 50 who had been exposed to COVID-19.

This rearrangement joins TRBV28 to TRBJ2-3; 7 bases are shared with TRBD1. The CDR3 is 14 residues long. The germline V gene encodes CDR1 MDHEN and CDR2 SYDVKM. V lost 2 bases to trimming and J lost 5 bases; unmatched junction nucleotides: 4. CDR3 region: CASSLPNRGDTQYF. The CDR3 nucleotides are TGTGCCAGCAGTTTACCCAACAGGGGAGATACGCAGTATTTT.

J is TRBJ2-2 and V is TRBV5-4, with 11 bases identical to TRBD1. Unmatched junction bases numbered 3, after V lost 4 bases and J lost 4 bases. This CDR3 region has 15 residues. From germline, CDR1 is SGHNT and CDR2 YYREEE (reference sequence). The CDR3 DNA is TGTGCCAGCAGCCCCGGGACAGGGGGCACCGGGGAGCTGTTTTTT. Translating it yields CASSPGTGGTGELFF.

For this clone: The sample has other DNA sequences that encode this CDR3 too. The chain has TRBV7-9 and TRBJ2-3; 7 nucleotides match TRBD2. The trim removed 0 bases at V and 3 bases at J, leaving 3 bases unmatched. CDR1 is SEHNR and CDR2 is FQNEAQ in the germline V gene (reference sequence). The CDR3 consists of 15 residues. CDR3 loop: CASSLAGGRTDTQYF. The CDR3 DNA sequence: TGTGCCAGCAGCTTAGCCGGGGGGAGGACAGATACGCAGTATTTT.

The chain uses TRBV11-3 and TRBJ2-1; 14 bases are a match to TRBD2. V lost 1 base and J lost 6; bases outside the gene matches: 5. The length of the CDR3 is 17 residues. The germline CDR1 and CDR2 sequences are SGHNT and YENEEA. CDR3: CASSLGGLAGGFNEQFF. CDR3 nucleotides: TGTGCCAGCAGCTTAGGAGGACTAGCGGGAGGTTTCAATGAGCAGTTCTTC.

The chain has TRBV9 and TRBJ1-1; the D gene is possibly TRBD1 (5 bases). The CDR3 consists of 15 residues. The ends were cut back, 0 bases at V and 2 bases at J, with 11 bases in the middle. Looked up from germline, CDR1 is SGDLS and CDR2 is YYNGEE. The CDR3: CASSVGGGANTEAFF. The CDR3 bases are TGTGCCAGCAGCGTAGGAGGTGGGGCCAACACTGAAGCTTTCTTT.

J is TRBJ2-1 and V is TRBV7-6; perhaps TRBD2 as D (5 bases). The germline CDR1 and CDR2 sequences are SGHVS and FNYEAQ. The CDR3 extends over 16 amino acids. V lost 1 base to trimming and J lost 0 bases, with 10 bases between them. CDR3 protein: CASSLEAVSSYNEQFF. The CDR3 region has the DNA TGTGCCAGCAGCTTAGAAGCGGTGAGCTCCTACAATGAGCAGTTCTTC. Full variable domain (rest looked up from reference TRBV7-6 and TRBJ2-1): GAGVSQSPRYKVTKRGQDVALRCDPISGHVSLYWYRQALGQGPEFLTYFNYEAQQDKSGLPNDRFSAERPEGSISTLTIQRTEQRDSAMYRCASSLEAVSSYNEQFFGPGTRLTVL.

The sample holds one count of this clone. V usage is TRBV28 and J usage is TRBJ1-5; 7 nucleotides line up with TRBD1. Germline trimming cut 3 bases from V and 5 bases from J; bases unmatched to any gene: 13. This CDR3 has 17 amino acids. Germline CDR1 reads MDHEN; CDR2 reads SYDVKM. Here the CDR3 DNA reads TGTGCCAGCAGTTTTTGGTTAACAGGGGAACAACATCAGCCCCAGCATTTT. Translated: CASSFWLTGEQHQPQHF. The complete variable domain, with remaining parts taken from reference TRBV28 and TRBJ1-5, reads DVKVTQSSRYLVKRTGEKVFLECVQDMDHENMFWYRQDPGLGLRLIYFSYDVKMKEKGDIPEGYSVSREKKERFSLILESASTNQTSMYLCASSFWLTGEQHQPQHFGDGTRLSIL.

The CDR3 sequence: CATSDSRKELFF. The CDR3 DNA sequence: TGTGCCACCAGTGATTCCAGGAAGGAGCTGTTTTTT. V and J are TRBV24-1 and TRBJ2-2; D gene ambiguous. The germline V gene has CDR1 KGHDR and CDR2 SFDVKD. The CDR3 loop spans 12 amino acids. The V and J ends lost 2 bases and 10 bases respectively, with 7 bases between them.